The 30 T cell receptor beta chains given below trace back to one sample, sequenced in a study of blood T cells in healthy people across ages. Next came a second PCR, run for about 7 to 11 cycles, which used a sample-barcoded 5' primer along with a J-beta primer mix. TCRdb reprocessed the 5' RACE reads via MiXCR and lists one record per CDR3 protein. The sample has approximately 1.5 million distinct CDR3 sequences; around 35% are singletons. The sequenced sample consisted of blood. The receptors stem from a woman aged 25 to 39 in good health.

There are a few counts of this clonotype. The gene calls are TRBV10-2 and TRBJ2-3, with 8 bases matching TRBD2. This CDR3 is built from 15 residues. Germline V lookup: CDR1 WSHSY, CDR2 SAAADI. Trimming at V came to 3 bases and at J to 4 bases, leaving 6 bases not matched to a gene. CDR3 nucleotides: TGCGCCAGCAGTGAAGCGGGGGCCGTCGCAGATACGCAGTATTTT. Its translation is CASSEAGAVADTQYF.

This clonotype was counted at least ten times. This chain joins TRBV29-1 and TRBJ2-1, with unresolved D. Trimming stripped 6 bases from V and 0 bases from J, with 12 bases between. The CDR3 is 14 residues long. The germline CDR1 and CDR2 sequences are SQVTM and ANQGSEA. The CDR3 DNA is TGCAGCGTGTCAGGAGAAAACTCCTACAATGAGCAGTTCTTC. Encoded protein: CSVSGENSYNEQFF.

This CDR3 is CASSFRGVKMGSPLHF. DNA of the CDR3: TGTGCCAGCAGTTTTAGGGGGGTGAAAATGGGTTCACCCCTCCACTTT. The rearrangement links TRBV28 to TRBJ1-6, with D possibly matching TRBD1 (6 bases). CDR1 and CDR2 from the germline V gene are MDHEN and SYDVKM. The length of the CDR3 is 16 residues. Trimming left V 3 bases short and J 9 bases short, with 18 bases between.

This clonotype was picked up one time. V and J are TRBV15 and TRBJ2-7; TRBD2 agrees at 7 bases. Germline values: CDR1 LNHNV, CDR2 YYDKDF (reference sequence). The CDR3 spans 18 residues. After removal of 4 bases from V and 5 bases from J, the junction contained 20 bases not matched to a gene. CDR3 coding DNA: TGTGCCACCAGCAACGGACCCCAGGGAGGGCGGGAGCGACACGAGCAGTACTTC. Its protein is CATSNGPQGGRERHEQYF.

The rearrangement joins TRBV5-5 to TRBJ1-1; D might be TRBD1 (5 bases). The CDR3 loop spans 14 amino acids. The germline V gene encodes CDR1 SGHKS and CDR2 YYEKEE (reference sequence). The V and J ends lost 0 bases and 6 bases respectively, with 12 bases between them. The CDR3 DNA reads TGTGCCAGCAGCTTGGGGCCCCCAGGGTCTGAAGCTTTCTTT. Translating gives CASSLGPPGSEAFF.

The J gene is TRBJ1-4, the V gene TRBV27; D remains unclear. This CDR3 region has 14 residues. The germline gives CDR1 MNHEY, CDR2 SMNVEV (reference sequence). V was trimmed by 7 bases and J by 4 bases, leaving 13 bases between them. The CDR3 region is CASTERAGNEKLFF. CDR3 nucleotide sequence: TGTGCCAGCACCGAAAGGGCGGGTAATGAAAAACTGTTTTTT.

This chain uses TRBV5-4 with TRBJ2-3; TRBD2 agrees at 11 bases. This CDR3 is 15 amino acids long. Trimming took 5 bases from V and 6 from J; bases not matched to a gene: 8. Per germline, CDR1 SGHNT and CDR2 YYREEE (reference sequence). Here the CDR3 DNA reads TGTGCCAGCAGGTCCGGGACTAGCGGTTGGGATACGCAGTATTTT. It encodes CASRSGTSGWDTQYF.

This clonotype appeared a few times. The chain couples TRBV30 to TRBJ1-1; TRBD1 aligns across 9 bases. The junction had 8 bases not matched to a gene; V was cut back by 1 base and J by 5 bases. CDR3 size: 15 residues. The germline gives CDR1 GTSNPN, CDR2 SVGIG (reference sequence). The CDR3 sequence is CAWSGRDRVRTEAFF. As DNA, the CDR3 is TGTGCCTGGAGTGGCAGGGACAGGGTCAGGACTGAAGCTTTCTTT.

The V call is TRBV5-1, the J call TRBJ2-1; 9 bases map to TRBD2. This CDR3 has 17 amino acids. CDR1 is SGHRS and CDR2 is YFSETQ in the germline V gene. J gave up 4 bases and V 3 bases, and 11 bases lay outside the gene matches. The CDR3, as DNA: TGCGCCAGCAGCTCTGTGCCCCTAGCGGGGAGTTACAATGAGCAGTTCTTC. Its protein is CASSSVPLAGSYNEQFF.

The gene calls are TRBV30 and TRBJ2-2, with a possible D match to TRBD1 (6 bases). Trimming removed 0 bases at V and 9 bases at J, with 8 bases between. The germline CDR1 and CDR2 sequences are GTSNPN and SVGIG (reference sequence). This CDR3 comprises 12 residues. The CDR3 DNA follows: TGTGCCTGGAGTGTCCAGGGGTGGGAGCTGTTTTTT. Residues: CAWSVQGWELFF.

V and J are TRBV6-5 and TRBJ1-6; 9 bases line up with TRBD1. The germline V gene encodes CDR1 MNHEY and CDR2 SVGAGI. The CDR3 covers 15 residues. V was pared by 2 bases and J by 10 bases, with 6 bases of the junction left unmatched. CDR3 DNA: TGTGCCAGCAGTTACGAAGGACAGGGGTTGTCACCCCTCCACTTT. Its protein is CASSYEGQGLSPLHF.

This sequence joins TRBV10-3 and TRBJ2-1; D is possibly TRBD1 or TRBD2 (6 bases each). The CDR3 length is 14 residues. V dropped 5 bases and J dropped 10 bases, with 18 bases sitting between them. Germline V lookup: CDR1 ENHRY, CDR2 SYGVKD. The CDR3 spells CAISLARGVGEQFF. The CDR3 DNA reads TGTGCCATCAGTCTAGCGAGGGGGGTCGGGGAGCAGTTCTTC.

This clonotype was observed a single time. The rearrangement joins TRBV7-9 to TRBJ2-3; no clear D. Trimming removed 7 bases at V and 0 bases at J, with 11 bases between. From germline, CDR1 is SEHNR and CDR2 FQNEAQ (reference sequence). The CDR3 totals 14 residues. For the CDR3, the DNA is TGTGCCAGCAACCCGATAGGGAGCACAGATACGCAGTATTTT. This encodes CASNPIGSTDTQYF.

This clonotype was recorded once. J is TRBJ2-2 and V is TRBV10-3, with TRBD1 matching over 8 bases. In germline, CDR1 is ENHRY, CDR2 SYGVKD. The CDR3 is 13 amino acids. Trimming took 6 bases from V and 7 from J; bases not matched to a gene: 4. The DNA of the CDR3 is TGTGCCATCAGCCAGGGGGCTGGCGGGGAGCTGTTTTTT. It codes for CAISQGAGGELFF.

This clonotype was seen a handful of times. The chain employs TRBV20-1 and TRBJ2-1; possible D gene TRBD1, 5 bases. Trimming stripped 6 bases from V and 6 bases from J, with 15 bases between. The CDR3 covers 13 residues. Germline lookup yields CDR1 DFQATT and CDR2 SNEGSKA (reference sequence). The CDR3 nucleotides read TGCAGTGCGTCCCACAGGCGAGTCAATGAGCAGTTCTTC. Its translation: CSASHRRVNEQFF.

This rearrangement joins TRBV9 to TRBJ2-2; D is ambiguous. Trimming took off 4 bases at V and 3 bases at J, with 10 bases between the two ends. CDR3 length: 14 residues. Germline CDR1 SGDLS, CDR2 YYNGEE. CDR3: CASSLRQDTGELFF. CDR3 coding DNA: TGTGCCAGCAGCCTTAGACAAGACACCGGGGAGCTGTTTTTT.

This clonotype turned up a few times. The V gene is TRBV15, the J gene TRBJ2-1; either TRBD1 or TRBD2 may fit D (5 bases each). With 5 bases removed from V and 5 bases from J, the gap between germline ends came to 22 bases. The CDR3 has 17 amino acids. Germline lookup yields CDR1 LNHNV and CDR2 YYDKDF (reference sequence). The CDR3 DNA is TGTGCCACCAGCGGGGCCGGACTTTCTCCTTCCCACAATGAGCAGTTCTTC. Protein sequence: CATSGAGLSPSHNEQFF.

The table lists this clonotype with many counts. The V gene is TRBV9, the J gene TRBJ2-1; 7 positions agree with TRBD2. CDR1 is SGDLS, CDR2 YYNGEE, per germline. The CDR3 spans 14 residues. Losses at the gene ends were 7 bases for V and 7 bases for J; bases not matched to a gene: 11. The CDR3 sequence is CASGEALARNEQFF. In DNA, the CDR3 is TGTGCCAGCGGCGAGGCACTAGCGCGGAATGAGCAGTTCTTC.

The gene calls are TRBV20-1 and TRBJ2-3, with a possible D match to TRBD2 (6 bases). Germline CDR1 is DFQATT and CDR2 is SNEGSKA (reference sequence). This CDR3 is 15 amino acids long. Trimming pared 0 bases from V and 2 bases from J, leaving 12 bases between. Here the CDR3 DNA reads TGCAGTGCTAGAGACCCACTAGCATCCACAGATACGCAGTATTTT. This gives the protein CSARDPLASTDTQYF.

This chain uses TRBV4-2 with TRBJ2-7; either TRBD1 or TRBD2 may supply D (5 bases each). CDR1 and CDR2 from the germline V gene are LGHNA and YNFKEQ. The CDR3 has 15 residues. Trimming left V 0 bases short and J 3 bases short, with 12 bases between. CDR3 sequence (DNA): TGTGCCAGCAGCCAAGAGTGGGGGTTATTCTACGAGCAGTACTTC. Translating it yields CASSQEWGLFYEQYF.

The V and J genes are TRBV6-5 and TRBJ2-7; 9 positions agree with TRBD2. The CDR3 has 14 residues. In germline, CDR1 is MNHEY, CDR2 SVGAGI. Trimming removed 3 bases from V and 4 bases from J; junction bases left unmatched: 4. In DNA, the CDR3 is TGTGCCAGCAGTTATAGCGGGGGAGAATACGAGCAGTACTTC. It specifies CASSYSGGEYEQYF.

This clonotype was seen a few times. The V gene is TRBV20-1, the J gene TRBJ2-4; D is possibly TRBD2 (5 bases). V was clipped by 0 bases and J by 6 bases, with 6 bases between them. The CDR3 runs 12 residues. Germline values: CDR1 DFQATT, CDR2 SNEGSKA (reference sequence). The CDR3, as DNA: TGCAGTGCTAGAGATGCGGGAAACATTCAGTACTTC. This codes for CSARDAGNIQYF.

This clonotype was seen a handful of times. The chain combines TRBV7-6 with TRBJ1-2, with 9 bases fitting TRBD1. This CDR3 contains 14 residues. Germline values: CDR1 SGHVS, CDR2 FNYEAQ. V lost 1 base and J lost 8; bases outside the gene matches: 5. The CDR3 here is CASSLDRGLRGYTF. The DNA for the CDR3 is TGTGCCAGCAGCTTAGACAGGGGGCTGAGGGGCTACACCTTC.

This clonotype has just a few counts. CDR3 DNA sequence: TGTGCCAGCAGCCAAACGGACAGGGGGGGAGGAGGGGCCAACGTCCTGACTTTC. This encodes CASSQTDRGGGGANVLTF. The rearrangement joins TRBV3-1 to TRBJ2-6, with 10 bases lining up with TRBD1. The V gene's germline CDR1 is LGHDT and CDR2 YNNKEL (reference sequence). With 2 bases clipped from V and 4 bases from J, the junction kept 8 bases outside the gene matches. CDR3 length: 18 amino acids.

This chain uses TRBV9 with TRBJ2-3; TRBD2 aligns across 9 bases. Germline V gene sequence: CDR1 SGDLS, CDR2 YYNGEE. CDR3 length equals 15 residues. J gave up 2 bases and V 3 bases, and 4 bases lay outside the gene matches. The CDR3 protein is CASSGTSVFTDTQYF. For the CDR3, the DNA is TGTGCCAGCAGCGGGACTAGCGTATTCACAGATACGCAGTATTTT. The full variable domain, its missing parts supplied by reference TRBV9 and TRBJ2-3, is DSGVTQTPKHLITATGQRVTLRCSPRSGDLSVYWYQQSLDQGLQFLIQYYNGEERAKGNILERFSAQQFPDLHSELNLSSLELGDSALYFCASSGTSVFTDTQYFGPGTRLTVL.

The chain is built from TRBV7-2 and TRBJ2-2; 7 bases are shared with TRBD2. In germline, CDR1 is SGHTA, CDR2 FQGNSA. The CDR3 loop spans 16 amino acids. The V segment lost 1 base and the J segment 2 bases; nucleotides outside the gene matches: 4. The CDR3 sequence is CASSLVGGGNTGELFF. CDR3 coding DNA: TGTGCCAGCAGCTTAGTGGGCGGGGGTAACACCGGGGAGCTGTTTTTT.

This clonotype was counted between two and nine times. The V and J genes are TRBV4-1 and TRBJ2-1; 8 bases are shared with TRBD2. The CDR3 runs to 20 residues. Looked up from germline, CDR1 is MGHRA and CDR2 is YSYEKL. V was clipped by 3 bases and J by 0 bases; unmatched bases: 16. As DNA, the CDR3 is TGCGCCAGCAGCCAGCAACCGGGACTAGTAGGGGTGACCTCCTACAATGAGCAGTTCTTC. Its translation is CASSQQPGLVGVTSYNEQFF.

The chain is built from TRBV13 and TRBJ2-1; 11 bases are a match to TRBD2. J lost 2 bases, V lost 4 bases, and 22 bases had no gene match. Germline-derived CDR1 and CDR2 are PRHDT and FYEKMQ (reference sequence). The CDR3 runs to 22 residues. CDR3 DNA: TGTGCCAGCAGCTCCAATCTCGAAGCATATGGACTAGCGGGCTTTACCTACAATGAGCAGTTCTTC. Translation gives CASSSNLEAYGLAGFTYNEQFF.

The chain has TRBV25-1 and TRBJ1-2; TRBD1 might be the D (5 bases). The CDR3 is 12 residues long. V shed 4 bases and J shed 8 bases, with 11 bases lying between them. In germline, CDR1 is MGHDK, CDR2 SYGVNS. The CDR3 sequence: CASSGGTLGYTF. As DNA, the CDR3 is TGTGCCAGCAGTGGGGGGACGTTGGGCTACACCTTC.

This rearrangement joins TRBV7-3 to TRBJ1-1; D unclear. Germline-derived CDR1 and CDR2 are SGHTA and FQGTGA. Trimming took 1 base from V and 1 from J, leaving 28 bases between them. The CDR3 consists of 21 residues. As DNA, the CDR3 is TGTGCCAGCAGCTTAAATGGAAAAGAGTTTATGGAGGGCACAAAGAACACTGAAGCTTTCTTT. This gives the protein CASSLNGKEFMEGTKNTEAFF.